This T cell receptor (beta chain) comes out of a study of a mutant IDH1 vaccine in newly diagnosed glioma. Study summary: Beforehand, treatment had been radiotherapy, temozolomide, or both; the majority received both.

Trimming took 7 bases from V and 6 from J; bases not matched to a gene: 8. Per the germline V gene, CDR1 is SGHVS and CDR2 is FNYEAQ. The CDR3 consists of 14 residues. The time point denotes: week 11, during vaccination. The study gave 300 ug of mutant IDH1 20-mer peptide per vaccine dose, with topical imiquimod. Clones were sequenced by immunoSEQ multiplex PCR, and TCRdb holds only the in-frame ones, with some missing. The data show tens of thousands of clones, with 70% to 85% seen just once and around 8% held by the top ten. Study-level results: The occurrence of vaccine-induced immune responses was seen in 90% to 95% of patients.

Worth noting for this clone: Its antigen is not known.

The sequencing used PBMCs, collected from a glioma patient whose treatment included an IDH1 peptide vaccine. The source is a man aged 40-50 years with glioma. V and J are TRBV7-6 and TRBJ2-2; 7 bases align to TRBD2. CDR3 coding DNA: TGTGCCAGCACCATTAAGCGGGACCCCGGGGAGCTGTTTTTT. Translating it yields CASTIKRDPGELFF.